This TCR beta chain was sequenced during a study of CD8+ T cells in alopecia areata. The overall study: Oral tofacitinib, 5 to 10 mg twice daily, was given in an open-label trial.

General study findings and limits: On tofacitinib, scalp and blood still held many of the expanded lesional clones.

The germline CDR1 and CDR2 sequences are SSHAT and FNYEAQ (reference sequence). The CDR3 covers 15 residues. Sample treatment: oral pan-JAK inhibitor, 5-10 mg twice daily. Notes on this clone: Its antigen is unidentified. The junction does not match germline at one end; this may be a read error.

Sequencing used cDNA as its template, made by extracting RNA and reverse transcribing it. Clones were read by immunoSEQ multiplex PCR, and TCRdb kept only the in-frame ones, dropping some. The sample yields roughly 220,000 clones, roughly two fifths seen once. The sequence derives from a human donor with alopecia areata. Here the sequenced sample was CD4+ T cells sorted from blood, taken at approximately week 30, from a patient treated with tofacitinib. The chain couples TRBV7-7 to TRBJ2-1, with D perhaps TRBD1 or TRBD2 (5 bases each). The CDR3 DNA reads TGTGCTAGCAGCTCAGGAGGCAGGGTGGGCAATGAGCAGTTCTTC. It translates to CASSSGGRVGNEQFF.